The sequence of this T cell receptor (beta chain) was determined in a study of T cells in Graves' hyperthyroidism and ophthalmopathy. On the study more broadly: The authors collected peripheral blood at initial diagnosis, before any treatment. Study-wide points: Peripheral blood also featured most of the thyroid clonotypes expanded above 0.001.

RNA transcripts gave rise to amplified TCR beta CDR3 regions. First-round RT-PCR with HTBI primers amplified the TCR CDR3 region. TCRdb recomputed calls from the multiplex PCR reads with MiXCR, one row per CDR3 protein. The data hold over 200,000 distinct CDR3 sequences, with roughly 14% observed a single time. There are many counts of this clonotype. Its antigen remains unidentified. The TCR comes from a middle-aged woman with Graves' hyperthyroidism that later progressed to Graves' ophthalmopathy. Sequencing input: blood.

The CDR3 here is CASSELQGGNQPQHF. CDR3 DNA sequence: TGTGCCAGCAGTGAACTCCAGGGCGGCAATCAGCCCCAGCATTTT. The chain combines TRBV28 with TRBJ1-5; D is perhaps TRBD1 (5 bases). Trimming shortened V by 5 bases and J by 2 bases, and 13 bases separated the two germline ends. The CDR3 runs 15 residues. In germline, CDR1 is MDHEN, CDR2 SYDVKM. Full variable domain (rest looked up from reference TRBV28 and TRBJ1-5): DVKVTQSSRYLVKRTGEKVFLECVQDMDHENMFWYRQDPGLGLRLIYFSYDVKMKEKGDIPEGYSVSREKKERFSLILESASTNQTSMYLCASSELQGGNQPQHFGDGTRLSIL.